The entry below gives a single T cell receptor beta chain sequence along with its context. Its antigen is currently unknown. The data belong to a study of radiotherapy plus CTLA-4 blockade in lung cancer. Study details: Objective responses emerged in around 18% of patients, and around 31% attained disease control. Study-wide results and limits: Once radiotherapy plus ipilimumab had been given, TCR clones derived from tumor expanded in blood.

TCRdb keeps only in-frame clones here, not all; method: immunoSEQ multiplex PCR. The data contain just under 60,000 clones, less than 75% of them seen just once; the ten biggest clones take up approximately 8.3%. The V gene lost 0 bases and the J gene lost 5 bases, with 14 bases spanning the gap. The CDR3 has 15 residues. Germline CDR1 is SGDLS and CDR2 is YYNGEE. Lung cancer patients with chemo-refractory metastatic non-small-cell disease were given focal radiation plus CTLA-4 blockade with ipilimumab. The gene calls are TRBV9 and TRBJ2-5; maybe TRBD1 (6 bases). The material sequenced was peripheral blood, taken from a patient treated with radiotherapy plus ipilimumab. This receptor was identified in a human donor with non-small cell lung cancer whose response to radiotherapy plus ipilimumab could not be evaluated. The CDR3 loop reads CASSVVNGQGETQYF. The CDR3 coding sequence is TGTGCCAGCAGCGTAGTCAACGGGCAGGGGGAGACCCAGTACTTC.